The TCR beta chain under discussion was sequenced for a study of blood T cell repertoires in COVID-19. Looking at the study overall: COVID-19 samples collected from the United States, Italy and Spain covered acute and convalescent phases. PBMCs, B-cell-depleted T cells, or T cells were the source of the cDNA or gDNA that made up the material.

Germline CDR1 is MDHEN and CDR2 is SYDVKM. Losses at the gene ends were 10 bases for V and 3 bases for J; bases not matched to a gene: 15. This CDR3 is 16 amino acids long. Original analysis: Reference gene primer amplification gave estimated nucleated cell counts. The method was immunoSEQ multiplex PCR; TCRdb's version includes in-frame clones alone and lacks a portion of them. V, J and clone size were drawn from that table, and D and trimming were deduced from the DNA. The table lists 200,000 or so clones, roughly nine tenths of them singletons. Sequenced sample: peripheral blood. The source is a man aged 65-85 years with active or convalescent COVID-19. The chain couples TRBV28 to TRBJ2-3, with 8 bases aligning to TRBD2. The DNA of the CDR3 is TGTGCCACCACCCCGGGGGGGCCCGTTAAAACAGATACGCAGTATTTT. Amino acids: CATTPGGPVKTDTQYF.